A selection of T cell receptor beta chains follows, all from one sample in a study of CD8 T cells in ankylosing spondylitis. TCRdb reprocessed the 5' RACE reads with MiXCR, giving one entry per CDR3 protein. The sample gives roughly 42,000 distinct CDR3 sequences, 2.7% of which show up once; about 4.5% is in the top ten. The sequenced material came from blood, either unsorted or a sorted T cell fraction (not recorded which). All receptors come from a male donor with ankylosing spondylitis or in good health (not recorded which). The CDR3 runs from the conserved cysteine through the conserved F or W. The order of the fields is D gene, J gene, clone size, V gene, CDR3 DNA, CDR3 protein. The D gene is left open where the match is weak. Some rows have no size entry. The others give once, few or many, or a class for an expanded clone.

>NA|TRBJ2-1|many|TRBV9
TGTGCCAGCAGCGTCCGTCAGGTCCAGGGAAACAATGAGCAGTTCTTC
CASSVRQVQGNNEQFF
>NA|TRBJ1-1|many|TRBV6-7
TGTGCCAGCAGTTATGTGAACACTGAAGCTTTCTTT
CASSYVNTEAFF
>NA|TRBJ2-3|many|TRBV9
TGTGCCAGCAGCGTAGGGGTCTACACAGATACGCAGTATTTT
CASSVGVYTDTQYF
>NA|TRBJ2-5|many|TRBV21-1
TGTGCCAGCAGCAAAGTCGCTGTAGGGGTGCGTGACTCCCGCCGCCCCTATAGAGAGACCCAGTACTTC
CASSKVAVGVRDSRRPYRETQYF
>TRBD2|TRBJ2-2|many|TRBV9
TGTGCCAGCAGCAGTCAGGGACTAGCGGGAGTTAACACCGGGGAGCTGTTTTTT
CASSSQGLAGVNTGELFF
>TRBD1|TRBJ2-2|medium-sized|TRBV9
TGTGCCAGCAGCGTAGGGACAGGGGCGGCCGGGGAGCTGTTTTTT
CASSVGTGAAGELFF
>TRBD2|TRBJ2-2|many|TRBV9
TGTGCCAGCAGCGTAGGCCCTAGCGGGGACACCGGGGAGCTGTTTTTT
CASSVGPSGDTGELFF
>TRBD1|TRBJ2-5|NA|TRBV9
TGTGCCAGCAGCCCCCAGGGGGCTGAGGAGACCCAGTACTTC
CASSPQGAEETQYF
>NA|TRBJ2-7|many|TRBV9
TGTGCCAGCAGCTTTACTAGTCTTACCTACGAGCAGTACTTC
CASSFTSLTYEQYF
>NA|TRBJ1-3|many|TRBV9
TGTGCCAGCAGCGCCGGACGGATCTCTGGAAACACCATATATTTT
CASSAGRISGNTIYF
>NA|TRBJ1-2|NA|TRBV9
TGTGCCAGCAGCGTAGACGGGACAAGGAGGGGTGGCTACACCTTC
CASSVDGTRRGGYTF
>TRBD2|TRBJ2-1|many|TRBV9
TGTGCCAGCAGCGAGCGGGGAGCCTACAATGAGCAGTTCTTC
CASSERGAYNEQFF
>NA|TRBJ2-2|few|TRBV9
TGTGCCAGCAGGTCGGGGCAGGGAAACGGGGAGCTGTTTTTT
CASRSGQGNGELFF
>NA|TRBJ2-3|many|TRBV9
TGTGCCAGCAGCGTTCAGCAAAGGGCAGATACGCAGTATTTT
CASSVQQRADTQYF
>TRBD1|TRBJ2-3|many|TRBV9
TGTGCCAGCAGCGTAGGGGGGACAGGGGTAGATACGCAGTATTTT
CASSVGGTGVDTQYF
>NA|TRBJ2-2|many|TRBV9
TGTGCCAGTAACAGGGACACCGGGGAGCTGTTTTTT
CASNRDTGELFF
>TRBD2|TRBJ2-3|many|TRBV9
TGTGCCAGCAGCGTCGGCCTTCGTGGCGGGAGATCGACAGATACGCAGTATTTT
CASSVGLRGGRSTDTQYF
>TRBD1|TRBJ1-2|NA|TRBV9
TGTGCCAGCAGCGCGGGACAGGGGGCGGGTGGCTACACCTTC
CASSAGQGAGGYTF
>TRBD1|TRBJ1-2|many|TRBV9
TGTGCCAGCAGCGTCGCGGCAGGGGGAGACTATGGCTACACCTTC
CASSVAAGGDYGYTF
>NA|TRBJ2-6|many|TRBV9
TGTGCCAGCAGCCTCCAGGGTTCTGGGGCCAACGTCCTGACTTTC
CASSLQGSGANVLTF
>TRBD1|TRBJ2-1|many|TRBV9
TGTGCCAGCAGCCCCCGGACAGGGATTGGTGAGCAGTTCTTC
CASSPRTGIGEQFF
>NA|TRBJ2-3|many|TRBV9
TGTGCCAGCAGCCCCTTAGAATTCACAGATACGCAGTATTTT
CASSPLEFTDTQYF
>NA|TRBJ1-5|NA|TRBV9
NA
CASSVGLGNQPQQF
>NA|TRBJ2-5|many|TRBV9
TGTGCCAGCAGCCACCGGGAGACCCAGTACTTC
CASSHRETQYF
>NA|TRBJ1-2|many|TRBV5-5
TGTGCCAGCAGCTTGTGGGCGATCAGGTCTGGCTACACCTTC
CASSLWAIRSGYTF
>TRBD2|TRBJ2-7|many|TRBV9
TGTGCCAGCAGCGGCACTGCTCGCGGGAGGACCGAGCAGTACTTC
CASSGTARGRTEQYF
>TRBD1|TRBJ1-1|many|TRBV9
TGTGCCAGCAGCGTAGGAGGGGGCACGAACACTGAAGCTTTCTTT
CASSVGGGTNTEAFF
>NA|TRBJ2-5|many|TRBV9
TGTGCCAGCAGCGCAAGGGGCCTCCCACTCGAGACCCAGTACTTC
CASSARGLPLETQYF